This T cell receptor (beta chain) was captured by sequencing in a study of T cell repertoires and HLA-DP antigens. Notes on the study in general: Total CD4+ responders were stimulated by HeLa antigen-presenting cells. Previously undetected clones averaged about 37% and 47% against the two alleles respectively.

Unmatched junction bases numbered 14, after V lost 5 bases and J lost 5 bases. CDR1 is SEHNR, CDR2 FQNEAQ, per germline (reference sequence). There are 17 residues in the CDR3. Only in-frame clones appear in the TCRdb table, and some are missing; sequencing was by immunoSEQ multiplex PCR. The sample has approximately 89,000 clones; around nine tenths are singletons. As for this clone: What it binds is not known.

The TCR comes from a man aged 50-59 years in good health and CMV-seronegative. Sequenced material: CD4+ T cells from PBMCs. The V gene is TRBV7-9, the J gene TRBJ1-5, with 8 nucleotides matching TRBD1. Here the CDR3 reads CASSPDPGGRIDQPQHF. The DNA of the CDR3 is TGTGCCAGCAGCCCAGATCCAGGGGGCCGAATAGATCAGCCCCAGCATTTT.